The T cell receptor beta chain under discussion was sequenced for a study of T cell repertoires in cytomegalovirus infection. At the level of the study: Based on public TCR beta signatures, there were indications of CMV infection and of a matching HLA type.

V lost 1 base and J lost 3, with 12 bases in between. Germline V gives CDR1 MNHNS, CDR2 SASEGT. There are 16 residues in the CDR3. A remark on this clonotype: The antigen is not known.

In TCRdb, the reads were re-called with MiXCR into one record per CDR3 protein. The repertoire holds about 160,000 distinct CDR3 sequences, with about 20% as singletons. The study, taken as a whole, reports: Using cumulative public TCR beta family frequency, the authors identified those who carried CMV together with the relevant HLA. HLA-C-restricted TCR beta clonotypes specific for CMV led the ex vivo response.

The J gene is TRBJ1-4, the V gene TRBV6-1; D is unclear. The receptor's source is a human donor in good health (CMV status not recorded). Some clones in this sample may be carry-over from other donors' samples. The sequencing here drew on CD8+ T cells from cultured PBMCs, taken from culture after CMV antigen stimulation. CDR3 bases: TGTGCCAGCAGTGAAGACGCGGTATCTGCTAATGAAAAACTGTTTTTT. This encodes CASSEDAVSANEKLFF.